This T cell receptor beta chain was identified in a study of blood T cell repertoires in COVID-19. The overall study: Material from acute and convalescent COVID-19 was sourced from the United States, Italy and Spain. Sources were T cells, B-cell-depleted T cells, or PBMCs; the material itself was cDNA or gDNA.

In the authors' workflow: Amplification from reference gene primers served as the basis for estimated nucleated cell counts. Sequencing was performed with immunoSEQ multiplex PCR; in TCRdb, only in-frame clones are kept and a portion is missing. V and J calls and clone size are given by that table; D and trimming were obtained from the DNA. The sample yields roughly 260,000 clones, over 80% seen once. The germline V gene has CDR1 KGHSH and CDR2 LQKENI. V lost 3 bases to trimming and J lost 3 bases, with 14 bases between them. The CDR3 is 15 amino acids. Source material: peripheral blood. The V and J genes are TRBV18 and TRBJ1-1; D may be TRBD1 (6 bases). This TCR derives from a woman in her thirties or forties with acute or convalescent COVID-19. DNA of the CDR3: TGTGCCAGCTCACCCCTCCAACAGGGAGACACTGAAGCTTTCTTT. Translated, it gives CASSPLQQGDTEAFF.